The next 18 T cell receptor beta chains were all read from a single sample in a study of blood T cell repertoires in COVID-19. TCRdb keeps only in-frame clones here, not all; method: immunoSEQ multiplex PCR. Altogether approximately 390,000 clones are present, around 89% being singletons, with the ten largest covering around 7%. The sequenced sample was peripheral blood. These receptors came from a man aged 18-30 years with active or convalescent COVID-19.

J is TRBJ2-7 and V is TRBV7-6, with 9 bases lining up with TRBD1. Trimming removed 3 bases from V and 3 bases from J; junction bases left unmatched: 6. The germline V gene has CDR1 SGHVS and CDR2 FNYEAQ. The CDR3 contains 15 residues. In DNA, the CDR3 is TGTGCCAGCAGCTTGGGTACAGGGGGCCTCTACGAGCAGTACTTC. Encoded protein: CASSLGTGGLYEQYF.

This clone came up once. V and J are TRBV18 and TRBJ1-5; no clear D gene. Trimming removed 4 bases at V and 4 bases at J, with 5 bases between. The V gene's germline CDR1 is KGHSH and CDR2 LQKENI. The CDR3 runs 12 residues. The CDR3 DNA sequence: TGTGCCAGCTCACGGCGGAATCAGCCCCAGCATTTT. It specifies CASSRRNQPQHF.

This rearrangement joins TRBV5-1 to TRBJ2-3; D not resolved. Germline V gene data show CDR1 as SGHRS and CDR2 as YFSETQ. Trimming removed 2 bases from V and 1 base from J, with 11 bases in between. CDR3 length: 15 amino acids. The CDR3 coding sequence is TGCGCCAGCAGCTTTTTCCCTTCGGGCACAGATACGCAGTATTTT. Protein: CASSFFPSGTDTQYF.

The rearrangement uses TRBV6-2 or TRBV6-3 and TRBJ1-2; 7 positions match TRBD1. Trimming removed 2 bases from V and 4 bases from J; junction bases left unmatched: 1. Germline loops: CDR1 MNHEY, CDR2 SVGEGT. The CDR3 has 13 residues. CDR3 nucleotides: TGTGCCAGCAGTTACGGGGACAGCTATGGCTACACCTTC. It codes for CASSYGDSYGYTF.

The chain couples TRBV20-1 to TRBJ1-1; D remains unclear. The V gene lost 6 bases and the J gene lost 9 bases, with 11 bases spanning the gap. Germline CDR1 and CDR2: DFQATT and SNEGSKA (reference sequence). The CDR3 length is 10 residues. CDR3 bases: TGCAGTGCCAACACAAATCAAGCTTTCTTT. It is translated as CSANTNQAFF.

The rearrangement joins TRBV5-1 to TRBJ1-2; a weak D match, TRBD1 (6 bases). The CDR3 loop spans 16 amino acids. Germline V gene lookup returns CDR1 SGHRS and CDR2 YFSETQ. Trimming took off 5 bases at V and 1 base at J, with 18 bases between the two ends. CDR3 DNA sequence: TGCGCCAGCAGAGACACCAGGGGTTCTATTAACTATGGCTACACCTTC. Its translation: CASRDTRGSINYGYTF.

This chain joins TRBV4-3 and TRBJ1-2, with TRBD1 identical over 10 bases. Germline assignment: CDR1 LGHNA and CDR2 YSLEER. This CDR3 has 14 residues. After removal of 4 bases from V and 8 bases from J, the junction contained 7 bases not matched to a gene. The CDR3 DNA follows: TGCGCCAGCAGCCCGGACAGGGGGTTTGGGGGCTACACCTTC. It translates to CASSPDRGFGGYTF.

The chain carries TRBV14 and TRBJ1-2; 7 bases align to TRBD1. The CDR3 runs 15 residues. Germline V gene sequence: CDR1 SGHDN, CDR2 FVKESK. The J segment lost 4 bases and the V segment lost 0 bases, leaving 5 bases of the junction unmatched. This CDR3 reads CASSQDGTAFYGYTF. The CDR3 DNA sequence: TGTGCCAGCAGCCAAGATGGGACAGCGTTCTATGGCTACACCTTC.

V usage is TRBV7-8 and J usage is TRBJ2-1; 7 bases match TRBD2. This CDR3 has 16 amino acids. Germline CDR1 and CDR2: SGHVS and FQNEAQ. With V trimmed by 2 bases and J by 0 bases, 4 bases remained unmatched. As DNA, the CDR3 is TGTGCCAGCAGCTTAATTGGCGGGAGCTCCTACAATGAGCAGTTCTTC. Translation: CASSLIGGSSYNEQFF. The variable domain in full, with the rest retrieved from reference TRBV7-8 and TRBJ2-1, is GAGVSQSPRYKVAKRGQDVALRCDPISGHVSLFWYQQALGQGPEFLTYFQNEAQLDKSGLPSDRFFAERPEGSVSTLKIQRTQQEDSAVYLCASSLIGGSSYNEQFFGPGTRLTVL.

The chain is built from TRBV18 and TRBJ1-5; TRBD1 is a possible D gene (6 bases). V dropped 3 bases and J dropped 0 bases, with 12 bases sitting between them. The V gene's germline CDR1 is KGHSH and CDR2 LQKENI. CDR3 length: 16 residues. DNA for the CDR3: TGTGCCAGCTCACCTCAGGGGCCTCATAGCAATCAGCCCCAGCATTTT. Its translation is CASSPQGPHSNQPQHF.

The rearrangement links TRBV12-3 or TRBV12-4 to TRBJ2-1; 9 bases fit TRBD2. Trimming at V came to 5 bases and at J to 5 bases, leaving 1 base not matched to a gene. The CDR3 runs 13 residues. Here the CDR3 DNA reads TGTGCCAGCAGTAGCGGGGGGAACAATGAGCAGTTCTTC. Protein: CASSSGGNNEQFF.

This chain links TRBV5-5 with TRBJ2-7; 8 bases align to TRBD1. The ends lost 1 base at V and 5 bases at J; junction bases unmatched: 8. The CDR3 spans 15 residues. The germline gives CDR1 SGHKS, CDR2 YYEKEE (reference sequence). The CDR3 is CASSLWGQAPNEQYF. The CDR3 DNA is TGTGCCAGCAGCTTGTGGGGACAGGCTCCCAACGAGCAGTACTTC.

This clone was detected only once. The chain links TRBV9 to TRBJ2-3; 12 bases align to TRBD2. The length of the CDR3 is 15 residues. CDR1 and CDR2 (germline): SGDLS, YYNGEE. With 6 bases clipped from V and 2 bases from J, the junction kept 4 bases outside the gene matches. The CDR3 loop is CASKRTSGDTDTQYF. CDR3 DNA: TGTGCCAGCAAACGGACTAGCGGGGACACAGATACGCAGTATTTT.

V gene TRBV3-1 (or the pseudogene TRBV3-2) combines with J gene TRBJ1-5; D uncertain. CDR3 length: 19 amino acids. Trimming left V 4 bases short and J 2 bases short, with 24 bases between. CDR1 and CDR2 (germline): LGHDT, YNNKEL (reference sequence). The CDR3 coding sequence is TGTGCCAGCAGCCTCCCCGAACGCACTATCCTGTGGGGCAATCAGCCCCAGCATTTT. This codes for CASSLPERTILWGNQPQHF.

This sequence joins TRBV7-2 and TRBJ2-3; maybe TRBD2 (7 bases). The CDR3 is 16 residues long. Deletions cut 5 bases from V and 0 bases from J, with 15 bases between. CDR1 is SGHTA, CDR2 FQGNSA, per germline. CDR3 in DNA: TGTGCCAGCAGCCCAACGGGGGGCTATAGCACAGATACGCAGTATTTT. Protein product: CASSPTGGYSTDTQYF.

This clone appeared once. This chain links TRBV7-8 with TRBJ1-5; D is perhaps TRBD1 (6 bases). This CDR3 is 13 amino acids long. Germline lookup yields CDR1 SGHVS and CDR2 FQNEAQ. The V gene lost 5 bases and the J gene lost 4 bases, with 9 bases spanning the gap. The CDR3 sequence: CASSRTANQPQHF. The CDR3 DNA sequence: TGTGCCAGCAGCCGGACAGCGAATCAGCCCCAGCATTTT. Full variable domain (missing parts from reference TRBV7-8 and TRBJ1-5): GAGVSQSPRYKVAKRGQDVALRCDPISGHVSLFWYQQALGQGPEFLTYFQNEAQLDKSGLPSDRFFAERPEGSVSTLKIQRTQQEDSAVYLCASSRTANQPQHFGDGTRLSIL.

The V gene is TRBV29-1, the J gene TRBJ1-4; tentatively, D is TRBD1 (6 bases). The CDR3 contains 11 residues. V was shortened by 6 bases and J by 8 bases, with 10 bases between the two germline ends. The V gene's germline CDR1 is SQVTM and CDR2 ANQGSEA. The CDR3 DNA reads as TGCAGCGTCCCCCAGGGGGAAAAACTGTTTTTT. Its translation: CSVPQGEKLFF.

The chain carries TRBV4-1 and TRBJ1-2; maybe TRBD1 (5 bases). The germline V gene has CDR1 MGHRA and CDR2 YSYEKL. The CDR3 extends over 15 amino acids. The V end was cut by 1 base, the J end by 6 bases, with 15 bases between. The CDR3 sequence is CASSQGQKVGDGYTF. CDR3 coding DNA: TGCGCCAGCAGCCAAGGACAGAAGGTGGGTGATGGCTACACCTTC.